The present entry profiles one T cell receptor beta chain with its context. These data come from a study of shared clonotypes between healthy human individuals. Genomic DNA of every subset was divided equally among multiple immunoSEQ plates. Methods used by the authors: Junction-only sequences produced by ImmunoSEQ had no quality scores, so filtering differed. The repertoire was sequenced with immunoSEQ multiplex PCR; TCRdb's copy has only in-frame clones and lacks some. The V and J calls and clone size come from that table; D and trimming were worked out from the DNA. The sample comprises some 500,000 clones, 90% to 96% of which are singletons, and less than 0.06% rests with the top ten. Material: naive CD4+ T cells sorted from blood. Subset denoted: CD45RA+ positively selected. The clonotype comes from a woman aged 25 to 39 in good health.

CDR3 bases: TGTGCCAGCAGGCTTGGGCACGATAATGAAAAACTGTTTTTT. Protein: CASRLGHDNEKLFF. The V gene is TRBV19, the J gene TRBJ1-4; D unresolved. The germline V gene encodes CDR1 LNHDA and CDR2 SQIVND (reference sequence). CDR3 length: 14 residues. Trimming removed 9 bases at V and 4 bases at J, with 15 bases between.